This T cell receptor (beta chain) was retrieved from a study of T cells after yellow fever vaccination. Looking at the study overall: Fractions containing few cells were prepared with SMART-Seq v4 Ultra Low Input.

Study conclusions and caveats: A minor fraction of clonotypes spanned both CD4 and CD8 compartments. Most clones from primary vaccination were detected again post-booster (96% CD4, about 88% CD8).

Synthesis of TCR cDNA relied on 5'RACE template switching, which attached a universal primer site and UMIs. TCRdb re-derived calls from the 5' RACE reads in MiXCR, one entry per CDR3 protein. The sample has hundreds of thousands of distinct CDR3 sequences, approximately 13% seen once. The CDR3 covers 14 residues. Deletions cut 6 bases from V and 2 bases from J, with 10 bases between. Germline CDR1 and CDR2: SNHLY and FYNNEI. In this sample, this clonotype turned up once. As yet, its antigen is unknown. The receptor's source is a man between 18 and 35 years old who received the YFV17D yellow fever vaccine. J is TRBJ2-2 and V is TRBV2; D remains ambiguous. The specimen comprised CD4+ T cells sorted from PBMCs, sampled 15 days after the yellow fever booster vaccination. In DNA, the CDR3 is TGTGCCAGCAGCGTAGACACCAACACCGGGGAGCTGTTTTTT. It encodes CASSVDTNTGELFF.